These T cell receptor beta chains were read from a single sample in a study of shared clonotypes between healthy human individuals. This table comes from immunoSEQ multiplex PCR, and its TCRdb copy is limited to in-frame clones, with some not included. The repertoire consists of around 700,000 clones, with 55% to 75% occurring once and the leading ten covering roughly 1.8%. Sequencing was done on a sample of memory CD4+ T cells sorted from blood. The receptors originated from a woman aged 25 to 39 in good health. Both conserved end residues are part of each CDR3. The D gene is left open where the match is weak.

v_call	d_call	j_call	cdr3_aa
TRBV4-2	TRBD2	TRBJ2-2	CASSRSGRAFTGELFF
TRBV6-1	.	TRBJ2-2	CASRKTGNTGELFF
TRBV2	.	TRBJ1-1	CASRRDGRNTEAFF
TRBV7-6	TRBD1	TRBJ2-7	CASSLDGQGASYEQYF
TRBV7-9	TRBD1	TRBJ2-7	CASSFGSGGNEQYF
TRBV5-8	.	TRBJ1-6	CASSLLRAPLHF
TRBV10-3	TRBD2	TRBJ2-1	CAISAGTNNEQFF
TRBV19	.	TRBJ1-4	CASSILFRGEKLFF
TRBV9	.	TRBJ1-1	CASSVDATGGGEAFF
TRBV2	.	TRBJ1-1	CASSQYMNTEAFF